Below, 16 T cell receptor beta chains from the same sample are listed, as sequenced in a study of OX40 agonist ivuxolimab in advanced cancers. Library method: the immunoSEQ multiplex PCR assay. In its TCRdb copy, this immuneACCESS table keeps in-frame sequences only and misses some clones. Where compared with another copy, unresolved V genes explain less than half of these, and the others have no known cause. The sample table holds roughly 91,000 clones, of which approximately 94% were seen once. Just over 2% of the sample belongs to the ten largest clones. The source was CD4+ or CD8+ T cells sorted from blood, collected in a trial of the OX40 agonist ivuxolimab. The receptor set was obtained from an adult with an advanced solid tumor such as melanoma, head and neck, liver or kidney cancer.

CDR3 sequence: CASSSPLRGPSTDTQYF. The DNA for the CDR3 is TGTGCCAGCAGCAGCCCCTTGAGGGGTCCTAGCACAGATACGCAGTATTTT. The chain couples TRBV7-2 to TRBJ2-3; D may be TRBD1 or TRBD2 (5 bases each). V lost 5 bases to trimming and J lost 0 bases, with 18 bases between them. The CDR3 sequence is 17 residues long. Germline V gene lookup returns CDR1 SGHTA and CDR2 FQGNSA.

In its sample, this clone was seen once. The chain has TRBV7-9 and TRBJ2-3; maybe TRBD1 (5 bases). V was shortened by 2 bases and J by 4 bases, with 16 bases between the two germline ends. The CDR3 consists of 16 residues. Germline V gene data show CDR1 as SEHNR and CDR2 as FQNEAQ (reference sequence). The CDR3 here is CASSLTLSGHADTQYF. The CDR3 DNA reads as TGTGCCAGCAGCTTAACGTTATCAGGACATGCAGATACGCAGTATTTT.

In this sample, this clone turned up once. J is TRBJ2-7 and V is TRBV29-1; 11 bases map to TRBD2. The V and J ends lost 4 bases and 7 bases, in that order; junction bases with no gene match: 6. The CDR3 consists of 13 residues. From germline, CDR1 is SQVTM and CDR2 ANQGSEA. CDR3 region: CSVVGLAENEQYF. In nucleotides, the CDR3 is TGCAGCGTTGTGGGACTAGCGGAGAATGAGCAGTACTTC.

This clone has a single count. V and J are TRBV10-3 and TRBJ2-3; D unclear. The V gene's germline CDR1 is ENHRY and CDR2 SYGVKD. This CDR3 is 13 amino acids long. The germline V and J ends were trimmed by 0 bases and 5 bases, with 6 bases remaining between them. CDR3 in amino acids: CAISESWQDTQYF. CDR3 DNA sequence: TGTGCCATCAGTGAGTCGTGGCAAGATACGCAGTATTTT.

The V and J genes are TRBV28 and TRBJ2-5; the D gene is possibly TRBD2 (6 bases). V dropped 6 bases and J dropped 0 bases, with 26 bases sitting between them. The CDR3 sequence is 19 residues long. The germline gives CDR1 MDHEN, CDR2 SYDVKM. The CDR3 DNA is TGTGCCAGCAGCTCTTCGGTAGTGGCGGGAACCAGTTACCAAGAGACCCAGTACTTC. Translated: CASSSSVVAGTSYQETQYF.

J is TRBJ2-7 and V is TRBV7-9; weak D call: TRBD1 (5 bases). Germline values: CDR1 SEHNR, CDR2 FQNEAQ (reference sequence). This CDR3 spans 13 amino acids. V lost 8 bases, J lost 0 bases, and 11 bases lay in between. The CDR3 DNA sequence: TGTGCCAGCCTCGACAGCCGCTCCTACGAGCAGTACTTC. This gives the protein CASLDSRSYEQYF.

The rearrangement uses TRBV4-3 and TRBJ1-2; D not resolved. V lost 1 base and J lost 4, with 10 bases in between. In germline, CDR1 is LGHNA, CDR2 YSLEER. CDR3 length: 14 amino acids. CDR3 sequence: CASSQVGNPYGYTF. The CDR3 DNA is TGCGCCAGCAGCCAAGTCGGAAACCCCTATGGCTACACCTTC.

The chain carries TRBV7-9 and TRBJ2-5; 8 nucleotides agree with TRBD1. The CDR3 totals 16 residues. The germline V gene has CDR1 SEHNR and CDR2 FQNEAQ (reference sequence). With V trimmed by 3 bases and J by 11 bases, 17 bases remained unmatched. As DNA, the CDR3 is TGTGCCAGCAGCTTTGAGGTTTCACAGGGGGGTTCAAGGCAGTACTTC. Protein: CASSFEVSQGGSRQYF.

This clone was detected once. The V call is TRBV27, the J call TRBJ2-1; D is ambiguous. From germline, CDR1 is MNHEY and CDR2 SMNVEV (reference sequence). The CDR3 consists of 13 residues. Trimming pared 0 bases from V and 4 bases from J, leaving 4 bases between. The CDR3 here is CASSLSLYNEQFF. The DNA for the CDR3 is TGTGCCAGCAGTTTATCGTTGTACAATGAGCAGTTCTTC.

With respect to this clone: Different DNA sequences within this sample yield the same CDR3. J is TRBJ2-7 and V is TRBV19; D remains ambiguous. The CDR3 extends over 14 amino acids. V shed 1 base and J shed 0 bases, with 7 bases lying between them. The germline gives CDR1 LNHDA, CDR2 SQIVND (reference sequence). Here the CDR3 reads CASSIGGSSYEQYF. DNA of the CDR3: TGTGCCAGTAGTATAGGTGGGTCCTCCTACGAGCAGTACTTC. Together with reference TRBV19 and TRBJ2-7, the CDR3 gives the full variable domain: DGGITQSPKYLFRKEGQNVTLSCEQNLNHDAMYWYRQDPGQGLRLIYYSQIVNDFQKGDIAEGYSVSREKKESFPLTVTSAQKNPTAFYLCASSIGGSSYEQYFGPGTRLTVT.

The chain recombines TRBV6-5 with TRBJ2-7; D may be TRBD1 (6 bases). V shed 4 bases and J shed 5 bases, with 12 bases lying between them. This CDR3 has 13 residues. Germline assignment: CDR1 MNHEY and CDR2 SVGAGI. The CDR3 loop reads CASSFTGSHEQYF. CDR3 in DNA: TGTGCCAGCAGTTTCACAGGGAGTCACGAGCAGTACTTC.

The V gene is TRBV6-1, the J gene TRBJ2-5; D possibly corresponds to TRBD2 (5 bases). V was shortened by 5 bases and J by 3 bases, with 7 bases between the two germline ends. The length of the CDR3 is 12 residues. The germline V gene encodes CDR1 MNHNS and CDR2 SASEGT. The CDR3 sequence: CASSMGEETQYF. In DNA, the CDR3 is TGTGCCAGCAGTATGGGAGAAGAGACCCAGTACTTC.

The rearrangement uses TRBV5-1 and TRBJ1-1; D gene unclear. Germline loops: CDR1 SGHRS, CDR2 YFSETQ. V was cut by 2 bases and J by 1 base, with 3 bases left in between. CDR3 size: 12 residues. The CDR3 DNA reads TGCGCCAGCAGCTTTGAGAACACTGAAGCTTTCTTT. It is translated as CASSFENTEAFF.

Written as DNA, the CDR3 is TGTGCCACCAGGTGGAAGGGCGGGCAGCCCCAGCATTTT. Its translation: CATRWKGGQPQHF. The V call is TRBV15, the J call TRBJ1-5; D is uncertain. Trimming pared 6 bases from V and 7 bases from J, leaving 13 bases between. The germline gives CDR1 LNHNV, CDR2 YYDKDF (reference sequence). The CDR3 length is 13 residues. The full variable domain, in which reference TRBV15 and TRBJ1-5 provide the parts outside the CDR3, is DAMVIQNPRYQVTQFGKPVTLSCSQTLNHNVMYWYQQKSSQAPKLLFHYYDKDFNNEADTPDNFQSRRPNTSFCFLDIRSPGLGDTAMYLCATRWKGGQPQHFGDGTRLSIL.

The rearrangement uses TRBV5-8 and TRBJ2-1; 9 bases fit TRBD1. The CDR3 length is 15 residues. The ends lost 3 bases at V and 5 bases at J; junction bases unmatched: 6. From germline, CDR1 is SGHTS and CDR2 YDEGEE. The CDR3 here is CASSSLGTGNNEQFF. CDR3 nucleotide sequence: TGTGCCAGCAGCTCACTCGGGACAGGGAACAATGAGCAGTTCTTC. The full variable domain, rest sourced from reference TRBV5-8 and TRBJ2-1, is EAGVTQSPTHLIKTRGQQATLRCSPISGHTSVYWYQQALGLGLQFLLWYDEGEERNRGNFPPRFSGRQFPNYSSELNVNALELEDSALYLCASSSLGTGNNEQFFGPGTRLTVL.

The chain combines TRBV27 with TRBJ2-7; 8 bases line up with TRBD2. The germline CDR1 and CDR2 sequences are MNHEY and SMNVEV (reference sequence). The trim removed 5 bases at V and 6 bases at J, leaving 15 bases unmatched. This CDR3 spans 16 amino acids. The CDR3 coding sequence is TGTGCCAGCAGTGGCCCGGGAGGCTCGGGAGGGCTCGAGCAGTACTTC. Amino acid sequence: CASSGPGGSGGLEQYF.